This is a list of T cell receptor beta chains from one sample in a study of cytomegalovirus exposure and HLA in healthy donors. Using immunoSEQ multiplex PCR, the repertoire was profiled, and TCRdb retains in-frame clones only, with some absent. The data contain under 250,000 clones, 70% to 85% of them singletons. Sequenced: PBMCs. The receptors stem from a male donor in good health and CMV-seronegative. Both conserved end residues are part of each CDR3. The D gene is left open where the match is weak. The listing skips clone size in some rows; elsewhere it reads once, few, many or a size class.

j_gene	v_gene	abundance	d_gene	CDR3nt	CDR3aa
TRBJ2-7	TRBV11-2	few	TRBD2	TGTGCCAGCAGCCCGCGACTAGCGGGAGACGAGCAGTACTTC	CASSPRLAGDEQYF
TRBJ2-7	TRBV7-6	once	NA	TGTGCCAGCAGGAGAAGCGTTGACTCCTACGAGCAGTACTTC	CASRRSVDSYEQYF
TRBJ2-2	TRBV4-1	NA	TRBD1	TGCGCCAGCAGCCGCCAAGCAGGGGGCGCTGGAACCGGGGAGCTGTTTTTT	CASSRQAGGAGTGELFF
TRBJ2-7	TRBV19	NA	TRBD2	TGTGCCAGTAGTATCGGCGGCGCGGGAGGGCCATCTGAGCAGTACTTC	CASSIGGAGGPSEQYF
TRBJ1-1	TRBV5-1	NA	NA	TGCGCCAGCAGCTTGGGGGCGGGTGCGGCTGAAGCTTTCTTT	CASSLGAGAAEAFF
TRBJ2-1	TRBV18	NA	TRBD2	TGTGCCAGCTCACCAATAGGCGGGAGGTACAATGAGCAGTTCTTC	CASSPIGGRYNEQFF
TRBJ2-7	TRBV7-2	NA	TRBD2	TGTGCCAGCAGCCCTCGCGGGAGAGCCTACGAGCAGTACTTC	CASSPRGRAYEQYF
TRBJ1-4	TRBV15	NA	NA	TGTGCCACCAGCCTCATCGGGGCAACTAATGAAAAACTGTTTTTT	CATSLIGATNEKLFF
TRBJ2-5	TRBV7-6	NA	NA	TGTGCCAGCAGCTTAGCCTTACTAGCCAAGTCAGAGACCCAGTACTTC	CASSLALLAKSETQYF
TRBJ1-5	TRBV5-1	NA	NA	TGCGCCAGCACCCTTGGCCGGCGGTTTAATCAGCCCCAGCATTTT	CASTLGRRFNQPQHF
TRBJ2-7	TRBV7-9	NA	TRBD2	TGTGCCAGCAGCTTAGTGGTAGCGGGAGTGAACGAGCAGTACTTC	CASSLVVAGVNEQYF
TRBJ1-4	TRBV18	NA	NA	TGTGTCAGCTCCCCCGGACTGAATGAAAAACTGTTTTTT	CVSSPGLNEKLFF
TRBJ2-7	TRBV4-2	NA	NA	TGTGCCAGCAACATCGGTGGGAGCTACGAGCAGTACTTC	CASNIGGSYEQYF
TRBJ2-2	TRBV28	NA	NA	TGTGCCAGCAGTCTAGGGGGGGCGAACACCGGGGAGCTGTTTTTT	CASSLGGANTGELFF
TRBJ1-2	TRBV9	NA	NA	TGTGCCAGCAGCTCTTACATCTCTAACTATGGCTACACCTTC	CASSSYISNYGYTF
TRBJ1-6	TRBV4-2	few	NA	TGTGCCAGCGGAGTCCGGGACATAAGTTCACCCCTCCACTTT	CASGVRDISSPLHF
TRBJ1-4	TRBV10-3	once	NA	TGTGCCATCAGTGAGTCGAGAAGGGGCCCTGCAACTAATGAAAAACTGTTTTTT	CAISESRRGPATNEKLFF
TRBJ1-1	TRBV10-2	few	TRBD1	TGCGCCACCTGGGAGGATGTCCTCACGGACAGGCAAGCTTTCTTT	CATWEDVLTDRQAFF
TRBJ1-3	TRBV11-2	NA	TRBD1	TGTGCCAGCAGCCAGCCGGGGACAGGGACTGGAAACACCATATATTTT	CASSQPGTGTGNTIYF
TRBJ2-1	TRBV7-9	NA	TRBD2	TGTGCCAGCAGCTTACGACCTTGGACTAGCGACTACAATGAGCAGTTCTTC	CASSLRPWTSDYNEQFF
TRBJ1-5	TRBV7-2	NA	NA	TGTGCCAGCAGCTTGTTGAAGAGCGGCCAGCCCCAGCATTTT	CASSLLKSGQPQHF
TRBJ2-7	TRBV7-2	NA	TRBD1	TGTGCCAGCAGCTACCACAGGGGAAGCGAGCAGTACTTC	CASSYHRGSEQYF
TRBJ2-3	TRBV5-1	NA	NA	TGCGCCAGCAGCTTCCGGGACTCTAGCACAGATACGCAGTATTTT	CASSFRDSSTDTQYF
TRBJ2-3	TRBV6-5	NA	NA	TGTGCCAGCAGTTACGCGGTTCATAGCACAGATACGCAGTATTTT	CASSYAVHSTDTQYF
TRBJ2-1	TRBV10-1	NA	NA	TGCGCCAGCAGTGACGGGGGATCCTACAATGAGCAGTTCTTC	CASSDGGSYNEQFF
TRBJ1-5	TRBV6-5	NA	TRBD1	TGTGCCAGCAGTTACTCGAGGACAGGGCTTCAGCCCCAGCATTTT	CASSYSRTGLQPQHF
TRBJ1-2	TRBV9	NA	TRBD1	TGTGCCAGCAGCGTAGCTTTGTCCCGCGCGAGGACGTCTGGGGACAGGGATGGATATGGCTACACCTTC	CASSVALSRARTSGDRDGYGYTF
TRBJ2-2	TRBV7-2	NA	NA	TGTGCCAGCAGCCTGCAACGAGAGGGTAGCACCGGGGAGCTGTTTTTT	CASSLQREGSTGELFF
TRBJ2-7	TRBV18	few	NA	TGTGCCAGCTCACCACCAGGCAGGGGTTTCGGTTACGAGCAGTACTTC	CASSPPGRGFGYEQYF
TRBJ2-5	TRBV14	NA	NA	TGTGCCAGCAGCCAAGTTTGGGGAGCCCAAGAGACCCAGTACTTC	CASSQVWGAQETQYF
TRBJ1-1	TRBV4-2	NA	TRBD1	TGTGCCAGCAGCCAGGGGACAGGGGAAGACGAAGCTTTCTTT	CASSQGTGEDEAFF
TRBJ2-1	TRBV29-1	few	TRBD2	TGCAGCGTTCTAAGGACTAGCCCAAATGAGCAGTTCTTC	CSVLRTSPNEQFF
TRBJ2-7	TRBV28	NA	NA	TGTGCCAGCAGTTTATCGGCCAGGTTCTACGAGCAGTACTTC	CASSLSARFYEQYF
TRBJ1-2	TRBV7-3	NA	NA	TGTGCCAGCAGCCCGAACGCCGGGACAATTGGCTATGGCTACACCTTC	CASSPNAGTIGYGYTF
TRBJ2-7	TRBV7-2	NA	NA	TGTGCCAGCAGCTTAGGACCAGGGTCCGAGCAGTACTTC	CASSLGPGSEQYF
TRBJ2-3	TRBV5-1	NA	NA	TGCGCCAGCAGCCCGACTGGGACATCCCGGAAGGGCACAGATACGCAGTATTTT	CASSPTGTSRKGTDTQYF
TRBJ1-4	TRBV6-5	once	NA	TGTGCCAGCAGTCCCTCTGCAACTAATGAAAAACTGTTTTTT	CASSPSATNEKLFF
TRBJ1-1	TRBV29-1	NA	NA	TGCAGCGCCCAAGGGGGTGGGAACACTGAAGCTTTCTTT	CSAQGGGNTEAFF
TRBJ2-1	TRBV12-2	few	NA	TGTGCAAGTCGCTTAATCCGATCGGTCAATGAGCAGTTCTTC	CASRLIRSVNEQFF
TRBJ1-3	TRBV11-2	NA	NA	TGTGCCAGCAGCTTAGGGGGCGGTGGAAACACCATATATTTT	CASSLGGGGNTIYF
TRBJ1-3	TRBV6-5	NA	TRBD1	TGTGCCAGCAGTTCACTGAGGTCGGGACAGGGAAACACCATATATTTT	CASSSLRSGQGNTIYF
TRBJ2-7	TRBV7-9	NA	TRBD1	TGTGCCAGCAGCTCCGCCTGGACAGGGGGCTACGAGCAGTACTTC	CASSSAWTGGYEQYF
TRBJ2-7	TRBV23-1	NA	NA	TGCGCCAGCAGTCGCCGGGACATTGTCTACGAGCAGTACTTC	CASSRRDIVYEQYF
TRBJ2-7	TRBV5-1	NA	NA	TGCGCCAGCAGCTTAACAGTTAGCTCCTACGAGCAGTACTTC	CASSLTVSSYEQYF
TRBJ1-4	TRBV28	few	NA	TGTGCCAGCAGTTTCAGCAGGGCTTCCCTGTTTTTT	CASSFSRASLFF
TRBJ1-2	TRBV6-6	NA	NA	TGTGCCAGCAGTTACCAGGGGACTAACTATGGCTACACCTTC	CASSYQGTNYGYTF
TRBJ2-1	TRBV5-1	NA	NA	TGCGCCAGCAGCTTAGACAGGTCTGGGTATTCTGAGCAGTTCTTC	CASSLDRSGYSEQFF
TRBJ2-5	TRBV9	NA	TRBD2	TGTGCCAGCAGCTACGGGGGGTCGCCAGAGACCCAGTACTTC	CASSYGGSPETQYF
TRBJ2-1	TRBV5-1	NA	NA	TGCGCCAGCAGCTTGGCTCAGGGGTCCTACAATGAGCAGTTCTTC	CASSLAQGSYNEQFF
TRBJ2-5	TRBV7-3	few	NA	TGTGCCAGCAGCGAAACAGGGGCGGGGGAGACCCAGTACTTC	CASSETGAGETQYF
TRBJ2-3	TRBV27	few	TRBD1	TGTGCCAGCAGTTCACTACCGGGACAGCTTAGCACAGATACGCAGTATTTT	CASSSLPGQLSTDTQYF
TRBJ2-1	TRBV25-1	NA	TRBD2	TGTGCCAGCAGTGAATCCCTAGCGGGAGATGAGCAGTTCTTC	CASSESLAGDEQFF
TRBJ2-2	TRBV5-1	NA	NA	TGCGCCAGCAGCTTGGGGAAGTCAGGCGGGGAGCTGTTTTTT	CASSLGKSGGELFF